A single sample gave rise to the 19 T cell receptor beta chains below, sequenced in a study of shared clonotypes between healthy human individuals. CD8 cells regarded as naive lacked CD45RO, were positively chosen for CCR7, and omitted terminally differentiated effector memory CD45RA+ cells. Libraries were prepared by immunoSEQ multiplex PCR; TCRdb keeps only in-frame clonotypes and omits some of them. The profile shows a few million clones, just over 90% of them singletons. The sequencing sample was made of naive CD8+ T cells from PBMCs. The receptors were gathered from a man aged 18 to 30 in good health. Some clones in this sample may be carry-over from other donors' samples.

The chain joins TRBV2 to TRBJ2-7; 7 bases line up with TRBD1. J was trimmed by 2 bases and V by 6 bases; bases with no gene match: 7. Germline V gene sequence: CDR1 SNHLY, CDR2 FYNNEI. The CDR3 consists of 14 residues. CDR3 residues: CASSPDRIPYEQYF. The DNA for the CDR3 is TGTGCCAGCAGCCCGGACAGGATCCCCTACGAGCAGTACTTC.

This rearrangement joins TRBV27 to TRBJ2-2; 11 nucleotides align to TRBD2. V lost 6 bases to trimming and J lost 9 bases; unmatched junction nucleotides: 9. The CDR3 has 15 residues. Germline CDR1 is MNHEY and CDR2 is SMNVEV (reference sequence). The CDR3 DNA reads TGTGCCAGCAGCCCGGGACTAGCGGATTTCTGGGAGCTGTTTTTT. This codes for CASSPGLADFWELFF.

This chain connects TRBV7-9 to TRBJ2-1; perhaps TRBD1 as D (6 bases). The germline gives CDR1 SEHNR, CDR2 FQNEAQ (reference sequence). Trimming pared 4 bases from V and 7 bases from J, leaving 11 bases between. CDR3 length: 13 amino acids. CDR3: CASSYIDRNEQFF. The CDR3 nucleotides are TGTGCCAGCAGCTATATAGACAGGAATGAGCAGTTCTTC.

The rearrangement joins TRBV6-1 to TRBJ1-1; D remains unclear. The V gene lost 2 bases and the J gene lost 4 bases, with 23 bases spanning the gap. In germline, CDR1 is MNHNS, CDR2 SASEGT. CDR3 length equals 18 residues. The CDR3 coding sequence is TGTGCCAGCAGTGAACGGCGAGGGTTTAGGACTGGTTTCACTGAAGCTTTCTTT. Encoded protein: CASSERRGFRTGFTEAFF.

A remark on this clone: At one end, the junction sequence differs from germline, possibly due to a read error. The V call is TRBV28, the J call TRBJ1-3; TRBD1 agrees at 9 bases. The V gene's germline CDR1 is MDHEN and CDR2 SYDVKM. The length of the CDR3 is 17 residues. CDR3 bases: TGTGCCAGCAGTTCTGGGACAGGGAGACCCTCTGGGAACACCATATATTTT. Protein product: CASSSGTGRPSGNTIYF. Together with reference TRBV28 and TRBJ1-3, the CDR3 gives the full variable domain: DVKVTQSSRYLVKRTGEKVFLECVQDMDHENMFWYRQDPGLGLRLIYFSYDVKMKEKGDIPEGYSVSREKKERFSLILESASTNQTSMYLCASSSGTGRPSGNTIYFGEGSWLTVV.

This rearrangement joins TRBV27 to TRBJ2-5; the D is unclear. The ends were cut back, 3 bases at V and 4 bases at J, with 9 bases in the middle. From germline, CDR1 is MNHEY and CDR2 SMNVEV (reference sequence). This CDR3 is built from 13 residues. This CDR3 reads CASSLYSSETQYF. Written as DNA, the CDR3 is TGTGCCAGCAGTTTGTATAGTTCAGAGACCCAGTACTTC.

A note on this clone: At one boundary the junction diverges from the germline segment, which might be a read error. The chain carries TRBV6-6 and TRBJ2-3, with TRBD1 matching 10 bases. Germline CDR1 MNHNY, CDR2 SVGAGI (reference sequence). The CDR3 totals 13 residues. As DNA, the CDR3 is TGTGCCAGCAGGGACAGGGGGACAGATACGCAATATTTT. It is translated as CASRDRGTDTQYF.

To note about this clone: Distinct nucleotide sequences in the sample also encode this CDR3. This chain connects TRBV9 to TRBJ2-1; 9 nucleotides line up with TRBD2. The CDR3 totals 16 residues. Germline V gives CDR1 SGDLS, CDR2 YYNGEE. V was pared by 4 bases and J by 3 bases, with 8 bases of the junction left unmatched. For the CDR3, the DNA is TGTGCCAGCAGCCCCCGAGCGGGAGGACGCTACAATGAGCAGTTCTTC. Protein: CASSPRAGGRYNEQFF. The variable domain in full, completed from reference TRBV9 and TRBJ2-1, reads DSGVTQTPKHLITATGQRVTLRCSPRSGDLSVYWYQQSLDQGLQFLIQYYNGEERAKGNILERFSAQQFPDLHSELNLSSLELGDSALYFCASSPRAGGRYNEQFFGPGTRLTVL.

This chain uses TRBV4-1 with TRBJ2-1, with 12 bases aligning to TRBD2. Per germline, CDR1 MGHRA and CDR2 YSYEKL. The CDR3 runs to 15 residues. The junction had 5 bases not matched to a gene; V was cut back by 1 base and J by 10 bases. The CDR3 region is CASSQGLAGVYEQFF. CDR3 coding DNA: TGCGCCAGCAGCCAAGGACTAGCGGGAGTATACGAGCAGTTCTTC.

The V and J genes are TRBV7-9 and TRBJ2-3; D is perhaps TRBD1 or TRBD2 (6 bases each). From germline, CDR1 is SEHNR and CDR2 FQNEAQ (reference sequence). The V and J ends lost 5 bases and 6 bases respectively, with 15 bases between them. This CDR3 contains 14 residues. The CDR3 here is CASSDGGAGDTQYF. The CDR3 coding sequence is TGTGCCAGCAGCGACGGGGGCGCGGGCGATACGCAGTATTTT.

V is TRBV7-6 and J is TRBJ2-1; TRBD1 agrees at 9 bases. The CDR3 covers 14 residues. The trim removed 5 bases at V and 5 bases at J, leaving 4 bases unmatched. The germline CDR1 and CDR2 sequences are SGHVS and FNYEAQ. CDR3 DNA: TGTGCCAGCAGCCCGCGGACAGGGGACAATGAGCAGTTCTTC. It yields the protein CASSPRTGDNEQFF.

The genes are TRBV19 and TRBJ2-5; 12 positions match TRBD2. The ends lost 5 bases at V and 5 bases at J; junction bases unmatched: 6. The germline gives CDR1 LNHDA, CDR2 SQIVND (reference sequence). The CDR3 runs 15 residues. The CDR3 loop is CASSPRLAGAETQYF. As DNA, the CDR3 is TGTGCCAGTAGTCCCCGACTAGCGGGAGCGGAGACCCAGTACTTC.

The chain links TRBV5-1 to TRBJ1-1; 9 bases map to TRBD1. Germline V gene lookup returns CDR1 SGHRS and CDR2 YFSETQ. The V segment lost 7 bases and the J segment 6 bases; nucleotides outside the gene matches: 13. This CDR3 contains 15 residues. CDR3 sequence reads: CASSRTGTGFAEAFF. CDR3 nucleotide sequence: TGCGCCAGCTCGCGAACCGGGACAGGGTTCGCTGAAGCTTTCTTT. Using reference TRBV5-1 and TRBJ1-1 for the parts outside the CDR3, the full variable domain is KAGVTQTPRYLIKTRGQQVTLSCSPISGHRSVSWYQQTPGQGLQFLFEYFSETQRNKGNFPGRFSGRQFSNSRSEMNVSTLELGDSALYLCASSRTGTGFAEAFFGQGTRLTVV.

The chain carries TRBV15 and TRBJ2-1, with 10 bases lining up with TRBD2. The CDR3 totals 18 residues. Germline V gene data show CDR1 as LNHNV and CDR2 as YYDKDF (reference sequence). Losses at the gene ends were 0 bases for V and 7 bases for J; bases not matched to a gene: 12. In DNA form, the CDR3 reads TGTGCCACCAGCAGAGATTGGCGGACTAGCGGCGAGGGGAATGAGCAGTTCTTC. It translates to CATSRDWRTSGEGNEQFF.

To note about this clone: Other DNA variants within this sample encode the same CDR3. The chain combines TRBV27 with TRBJ2-7; D might be TRBD2 (6 bases). V shed 3 bases and J shed 2 bases, with 11 bases lying between them. The CDR3 is 14 residues long. CDR1 MNHEY and CDR2 SMNVEV come from the germline V gene (reference sequence). The CDR3 DNA sequence: TGTGCCAGCAGTTTCGGGGGTAGGGCCTACGAGCAGTACTTC. This encodes CASSFGGRAYEQYF.

The gene calls are TRBV4-1 and TRBJ1-5; D uncertain. Trimming removed 4 bases at V and 3 bases at J, with 13 bases between. Germline assignment: CDR1 MGHRA and CDR2 YSYEKL. The CDR3 has 15 residues. This CDR3 is CASSPFASPNQPQHF. CDR3 DNA: TGCGCCAGCAGCCCTTTCGCCAGTCCCAATCAGCCCCAGCATTTT.

The chain employs TRBV6-1 and TRBJ1-1, with D perhaps TRBD1 (5 bases). V was clipped by 6 bases and J by 2 bases, with 16 bases between them. Germline V gene sequence: CDR1 MNHNS, CDR2 SASEGT. The length of the CDR3 is 15 residues. This chain's CDR3 is CASSISRDPNTEAFF. The CDR3 nucleotides are TGTGCCAGCAGCATCTCCAGGGACCCCAACACTGAAGCTTTCTTT.

V gene TRBV2 combines with J gene TRBJ2-7; 8 nucleotides align to TRBD2. The CDR3 totals 15 residues. The J segment lost 3 bases and the V segment lost 5 bases, leaving 9 bases of the junction unmatched. Germline V gene sequence: CDR1 SNHLY, CDR2 FYNNEI. The CDR3 DNA reads TGTGCCAGCAGTCAGCCTAGCGGGCGAGACTACGAGCAGTACTTC. Protein product: CASSQPSGRDYEQYF. Filled out from reference TRBV2 and TRBJ2-7, the complete variable domain reads EPEVTQTPSHQVTQMGQEVILRCVPISNHLYFYWYRQILGQKVEFLVSFYNNEISEKSEIFDDQFSVERPDGSNFTLKIRSTKLEDSAMYFCASSQPSGRDYEQYFGPGTRLTVT.

The V call is TRBV27, the J call TRBJ2-3; 9 bases are shared with TRBD1. The length of the CDR3 is 15 residues. Per the germline V gene, CDR1 is MNHEY and CDR2 is SMNVEV (reference sequence). The V and J ends lost 1 base and 3 bases, in that order; junction bases with no gene match: 2. The CDR3 DNA reads TGTGCCAGCAGTTTATACAGGGGGCGTACAGATACGCAGTATTTT. Protein product: CASSLYRGRTDTQYF.